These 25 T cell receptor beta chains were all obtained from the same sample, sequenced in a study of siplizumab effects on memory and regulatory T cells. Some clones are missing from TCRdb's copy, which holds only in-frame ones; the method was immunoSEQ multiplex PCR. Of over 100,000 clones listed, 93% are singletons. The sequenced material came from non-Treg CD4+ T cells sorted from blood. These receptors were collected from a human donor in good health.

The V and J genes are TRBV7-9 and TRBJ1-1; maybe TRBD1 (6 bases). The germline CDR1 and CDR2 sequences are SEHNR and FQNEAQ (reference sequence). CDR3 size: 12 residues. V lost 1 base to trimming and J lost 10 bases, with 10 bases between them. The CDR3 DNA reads TGTGCCAGCAGCTTAGGAGGGGGAGGAGCTTTCTTT. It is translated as CASSLGGGGAFF.

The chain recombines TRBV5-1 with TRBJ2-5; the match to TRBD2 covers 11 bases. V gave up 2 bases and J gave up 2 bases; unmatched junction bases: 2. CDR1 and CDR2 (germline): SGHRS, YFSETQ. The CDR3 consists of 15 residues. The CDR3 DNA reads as TGCGCCAGCAGCTTACTAGCGGGGGCACAAGAGACCCAGTACTTC. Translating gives CASSLLAGAQETQYF.

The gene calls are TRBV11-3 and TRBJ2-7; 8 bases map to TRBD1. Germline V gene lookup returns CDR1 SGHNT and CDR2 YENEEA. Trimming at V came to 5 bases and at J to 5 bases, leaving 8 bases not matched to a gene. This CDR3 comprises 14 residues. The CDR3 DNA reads TGTGCCAGCAGCCCCGGGACAGGAGGTAACGAGCAGTACTTC. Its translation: CASSPGTGGNEQYF.

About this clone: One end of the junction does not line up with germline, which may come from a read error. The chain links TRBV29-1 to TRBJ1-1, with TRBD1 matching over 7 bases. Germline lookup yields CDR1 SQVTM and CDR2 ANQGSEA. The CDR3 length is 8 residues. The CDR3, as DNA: TGCAGCGTTGAAACAGGGGCCTTT. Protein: CSVETGAF. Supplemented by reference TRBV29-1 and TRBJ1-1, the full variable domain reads SAVISQKPSRDICQRGTSLTIQCQVDSQVTMMFWYRQQPGQSLTLIATANQGSEATYESGFVIDKFPISRPNLTFSTLTVSNMSPEDSSIYLCSVETGAFGQGTRLTVV.

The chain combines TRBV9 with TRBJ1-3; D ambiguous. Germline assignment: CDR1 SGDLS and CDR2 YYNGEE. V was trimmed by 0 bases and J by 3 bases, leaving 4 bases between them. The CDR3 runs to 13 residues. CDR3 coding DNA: TGTGCCAGCAGCGTAGGCGGTGGAAACACCATATATTTT. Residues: CASSVGGGNTIYF.

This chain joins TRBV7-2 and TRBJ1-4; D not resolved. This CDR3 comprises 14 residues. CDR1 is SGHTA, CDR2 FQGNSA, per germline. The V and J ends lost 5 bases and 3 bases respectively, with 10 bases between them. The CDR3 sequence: CASSPLQSNEKLFF. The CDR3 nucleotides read TGTGCCAGCAGCCCACTACAGTCTAATGAAAAACTGTTTTTT.

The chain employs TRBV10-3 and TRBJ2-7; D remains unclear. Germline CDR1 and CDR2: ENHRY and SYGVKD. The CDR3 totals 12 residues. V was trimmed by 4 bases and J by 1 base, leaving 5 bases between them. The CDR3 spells CAISAASYEQYF. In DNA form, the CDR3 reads TGTGCCATCAGTGCAGCGTCCTACGAGCAGTACTTC.

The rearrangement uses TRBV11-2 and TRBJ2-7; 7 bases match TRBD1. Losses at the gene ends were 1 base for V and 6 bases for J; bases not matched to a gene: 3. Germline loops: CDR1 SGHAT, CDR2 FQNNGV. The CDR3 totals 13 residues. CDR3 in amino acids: CASSLGGQLEQYF. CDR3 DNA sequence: TGTGCCAGCAGCTTAGGGGGACAGCTCGAGCAGTACTTC.

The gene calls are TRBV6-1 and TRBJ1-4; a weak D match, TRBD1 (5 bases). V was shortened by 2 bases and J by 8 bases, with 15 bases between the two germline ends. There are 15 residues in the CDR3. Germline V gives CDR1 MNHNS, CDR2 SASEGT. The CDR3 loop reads CASSESLSRVEKLFF. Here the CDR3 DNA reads TGTGCCAGCAGTGAATCCCTCAGCAGGGTCGAAAAACTGTTTTTT.

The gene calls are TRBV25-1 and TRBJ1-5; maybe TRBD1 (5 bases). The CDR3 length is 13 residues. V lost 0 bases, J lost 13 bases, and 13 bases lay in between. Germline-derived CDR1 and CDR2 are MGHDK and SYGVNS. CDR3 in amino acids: CASSEYKEGQQHF. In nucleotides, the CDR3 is TGTGCCAGCAGTGAATATAAGGAGGGGCAGCAGCATTTT.

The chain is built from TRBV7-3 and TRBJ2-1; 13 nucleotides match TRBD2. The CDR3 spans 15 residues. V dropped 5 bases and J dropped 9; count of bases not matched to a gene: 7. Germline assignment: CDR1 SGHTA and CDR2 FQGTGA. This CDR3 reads CASSQGLAGIGEQFF. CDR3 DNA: TGTGCCAGCAGCCAGGGACTAGCGGGGATTGGTGAGCAGTTCTTC.

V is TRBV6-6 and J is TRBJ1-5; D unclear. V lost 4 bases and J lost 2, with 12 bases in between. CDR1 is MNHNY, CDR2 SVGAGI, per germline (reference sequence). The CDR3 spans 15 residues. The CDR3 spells CASSSYGPGNQPQHF. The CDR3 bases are TGTGCCAGCAGTTCCTACGGGCCTGGCAATCAGCCCCAGCATTTT.

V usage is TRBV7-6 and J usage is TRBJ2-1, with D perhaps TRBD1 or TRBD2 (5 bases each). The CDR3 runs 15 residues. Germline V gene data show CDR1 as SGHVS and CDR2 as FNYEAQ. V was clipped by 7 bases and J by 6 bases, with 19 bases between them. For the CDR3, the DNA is TGTGCCAGCACCCTCGGGGCCCCCCGTGGCAATGAGCAGTTCTTC. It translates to CASTLGAPRGNEQFF.

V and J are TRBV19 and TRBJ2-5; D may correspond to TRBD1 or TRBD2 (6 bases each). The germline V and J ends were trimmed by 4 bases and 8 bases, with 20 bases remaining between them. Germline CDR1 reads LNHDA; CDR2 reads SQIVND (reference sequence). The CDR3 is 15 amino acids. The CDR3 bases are TGTGCCAGTAGTACTGAGGGGGGACTTCCCGCCACCCAGTACTTC. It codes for CASSTEGGLPATQYF.

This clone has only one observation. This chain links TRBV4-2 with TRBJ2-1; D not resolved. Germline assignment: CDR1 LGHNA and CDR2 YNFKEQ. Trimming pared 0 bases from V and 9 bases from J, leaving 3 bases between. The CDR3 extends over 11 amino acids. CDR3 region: CASSQEVEQFF. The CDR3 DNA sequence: TGTGCCAGCAGCCAAGAGGTTGAGCAGTTCTTC.

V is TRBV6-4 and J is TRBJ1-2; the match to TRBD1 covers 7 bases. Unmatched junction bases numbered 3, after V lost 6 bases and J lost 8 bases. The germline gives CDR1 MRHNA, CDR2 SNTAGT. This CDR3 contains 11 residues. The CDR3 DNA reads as TGTGCCAGCAGACAGGGGCTCGGCTACACCTTC. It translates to CASRQGLGYTF.

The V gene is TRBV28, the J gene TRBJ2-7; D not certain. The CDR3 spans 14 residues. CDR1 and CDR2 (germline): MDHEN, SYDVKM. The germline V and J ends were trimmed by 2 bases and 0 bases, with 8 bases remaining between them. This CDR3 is CASSLPAGSYEQYF. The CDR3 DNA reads TGTGCCAGCAGTTTACCGGCCGGCTCCTACGAGCAGTACTTC.

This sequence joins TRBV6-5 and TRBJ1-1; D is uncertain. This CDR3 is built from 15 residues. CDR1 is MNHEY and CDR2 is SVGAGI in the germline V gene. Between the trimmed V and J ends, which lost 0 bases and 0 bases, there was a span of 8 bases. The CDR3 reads CASSYSRRMNTEAFF. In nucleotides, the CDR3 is TGTGCCAGCAGTTACTCGAGAAGAATGAACACTGAAGCTTTCTTT.

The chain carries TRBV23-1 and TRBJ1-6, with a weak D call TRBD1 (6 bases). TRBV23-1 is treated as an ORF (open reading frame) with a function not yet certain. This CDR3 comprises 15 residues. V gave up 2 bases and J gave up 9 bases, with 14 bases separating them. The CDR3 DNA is TGCGCCAGCAGTCAAGGGCACAGGGAGGCTTCACCCCTCCACTTT. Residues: CASSQGHREASPLHF.

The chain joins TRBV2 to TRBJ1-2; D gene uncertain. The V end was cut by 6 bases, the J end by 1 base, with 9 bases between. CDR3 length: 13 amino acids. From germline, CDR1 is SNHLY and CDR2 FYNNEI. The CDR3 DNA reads TGTGCCAGCAGGCGGGCTATTAACTATGGCTACACCTTC. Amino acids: CASRRAINYGYTF.

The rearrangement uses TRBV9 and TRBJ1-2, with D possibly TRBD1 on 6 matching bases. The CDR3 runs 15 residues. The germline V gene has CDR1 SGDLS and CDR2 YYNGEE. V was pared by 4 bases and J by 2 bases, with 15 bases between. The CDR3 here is CASSSRTAPNYGYTF. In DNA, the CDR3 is TGTGCCAGCAGCTCCAGGACAGCCCCCAACTATGGCTACACCTTC.

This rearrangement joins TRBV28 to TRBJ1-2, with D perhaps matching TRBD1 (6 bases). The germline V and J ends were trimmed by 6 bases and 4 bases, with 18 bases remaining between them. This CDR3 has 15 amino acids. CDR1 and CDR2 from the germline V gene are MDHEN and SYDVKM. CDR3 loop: CASRQTGGGIYGYTF. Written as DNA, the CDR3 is TGTGCCAGCAGACAGACAGGTGGGGGGATCTATGGCTACACCTTC.

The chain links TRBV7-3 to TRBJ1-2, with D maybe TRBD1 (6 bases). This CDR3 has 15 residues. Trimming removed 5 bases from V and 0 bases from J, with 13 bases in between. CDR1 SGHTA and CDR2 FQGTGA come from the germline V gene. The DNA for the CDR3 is TGTGCCAGCAGCCCCTCGGGGGCGACTAACTATGGCTACACCTTC. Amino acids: CASSPSGATNYGYTF.

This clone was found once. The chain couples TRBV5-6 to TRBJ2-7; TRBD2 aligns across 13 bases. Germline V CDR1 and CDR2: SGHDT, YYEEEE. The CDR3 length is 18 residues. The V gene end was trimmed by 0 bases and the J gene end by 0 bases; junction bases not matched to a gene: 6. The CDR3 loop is CASSLARTSGGFSYEQYF. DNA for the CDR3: TGTGCCAGCAGCTTGGCGCGGACTAGCGGGGGATTCTCCTACGAGCAGTACTTC. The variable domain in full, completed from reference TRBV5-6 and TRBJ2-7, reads DAGVTQSPTHLIKTRGQQVTLRCSPKSGHDTVSWYQQALGQGPQFIFQYYEEEERQRGNFPDRFSGHQFPNYSSELNVNALLLGDSALYLCASSLARTSGGFSYEQYFGPGTRLTVT.

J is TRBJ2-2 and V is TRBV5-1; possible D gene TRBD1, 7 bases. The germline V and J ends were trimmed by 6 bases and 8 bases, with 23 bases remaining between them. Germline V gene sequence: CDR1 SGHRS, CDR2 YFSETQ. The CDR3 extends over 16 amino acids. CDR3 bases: TGCGCCAGCACACGGACAGGATCCCCCGGGGGTGGGGAGCTGTTTTTT. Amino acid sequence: CASTRTGSPGGGELFF. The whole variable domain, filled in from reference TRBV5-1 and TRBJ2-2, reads KAGVTQTPRYLIKTRGQQVTLSCSPISGHRSVSWYQQTPGQGLQFLFEYFSETQRNKGNFPGRFSGRQFSNSRSEMNVSTLELGDSALYLCASTRTGSPGGGELFFGEGSRLTVL.